The 21 T cell receptor beta chains listed next were all sequenced from one sample in a study of blood T cell repertoires in COVID-19 (dated by TCRdb to 2020 to 2021). Receptors were amplified or captured by the immunoSEQ multiplex PCR assay. TCRdb provides this immuneACCESS table in a form limited to in-frame rearrangements. Some clones are lacking; in checked studies, under half of them reflect an unresolved V gene, and why the rest are absent is not known. The sample records under 200,000 clones, roughly four fifths of which are singletons. 4.5% to 5.5% of the sample comes from the top ten. Sequencing was done on a sample of peripheral blood. Source of these receptors: a woman aged 30 to 39 with acute or convalescent COVID-19.

The rearrangement uses TRBV3-1 (or the pseudogene TRBV3-2) and TRBJ1-1, with D perhaps matching TRBD1 (6 bases). This CDR3 is built from 15 residues. Germline assignment: CDR1 LGHDT and CDR2 YNNKEL (reference sequence). V was cut by 3 bases and J by 0 bases, with 11 bases left in between. DNA of the CDR3: TGTGCCAGCAGCCAGGAGACAGGCATGAACACTGAAGCTTTCTTT. It encodes CASSQETGMNTEAFF.

The chain has TRBV7-2 and TRBJ1-3, with 7 positions matching TRBD1. The CDR3 extends over 14 amino acids. Germline V gene lookup returns CDR1 SGHTA and CDR2 FQGNSA. The J segment lost 2 bases and the V segment lost 7 bases, leaving 5 bases of the junction unmatched. CDR3 DNA: TGTGCCAGCACTGGACAGGCCCCTGGAAACACCATATATTTT. Residues: CASTGQAPGNTIYF.

The rearrangement links TRBV3-1 (or the pseudogene TRBV3-2) to TRBJ2-4; no reliable D call. Germline V gene sequence: CDR1 LGHDT, CDR2 YNNKEL (reference sequence). This CDR3 is built from 13 residues. V was trimmed by 3 bases and J by 6 bases, leaving 9 bases between them. In DNA form, the CDR3 reads TGTGCCAGCAGCCACCCCCAAATAAACATTCAGTACTTC. Translation: CASSHPQINIQYF.

V is TRBV2 and J is TRBJ1-1, with 7 bases fitting TRBD1. The ends lost 6 bases at V and 3 bases at J; junction bases unmatched: 10. The CDR3 loop spans 15 amino acids. Germline lookup yields CDR1 SNHLY and CDR2 FYNNEI. CDR3 nucleotides: TGTGCCAGCAGAGGCGGGACAGTCGGTGACACTGAAGCTTTCTTT. Protein product: CASRGGTVGDTEAFF.

This clone has just a few counts. Written as DNA, the CDR3 is TGTGCCAGTAACCGGGACAGGGAGTCTGGAAACACCATATATTTT. Its protein is CASNRDRESGNTIYF. V is TRBV19 and J is TRBJ1-3; 9 nucleotides match TRBD1. Germline V CDR1 and CDR2: LNHDA, SQIVND (reference sequence). The CDR3 covers 15 residues. Losses at the gene ends were 7 bases for V and 1 base for J; bases not matched to a gene: 5. Drawing the rest from reference TRBV19 and TRBJ1-3, the complete variable domain is DGGITQSPKYLFRKEGQNVTLSCEQNLNHDAMYWYRQDPGQGLRLIYYSQIVNDFQKGDIAEGYSVSREKKESFPLTVTSAQKNPTAFYLCASNRDRESGNTIYFGEGSWLTVV.

This clone has a single count. DNA for the CDR3: TGCGCCAGCAGCGAGACTAGCGGGAGGGCCTTTACGCAGTATTTT. Its protein product is CASSETSGRAFTQYF. The chain couples TRBV4-1 to TRBJ2-3, with 14 bases identical to TRBD2. Germline lookup yields CDR1 MGHRA and CDR2 YSYEKL. This CDR3 is 15 amino acids long. V was pared by 5 bases and J by 8 bases, with 6 bases of the junction left unmatched.

This chain links TRBV9 with TRBJ1-2, with 8 positions matching TRBD1. This CDR3 comprises 15 residues. Germline loops: CDR1 SGDLS, CDR2 YYNGEE. J gave up 7 bases and V 1 base, and 9 bases lay outside the gene matches. The CDR3 reads CASSVTQGAQLGYTF. The CDR3 coding sequence is TGTGCCAGCAGCGTAACCCAGGGGGCGCAACTTGGCTACACCTTC.

A single count supports this clone. The chain employs TRBV7-8 and TRBJ1-1; TRBD1 agrees at 9 bases. Germline-derived CDR1 and CDR2 are SGHVS and FQNEAQ. The CDR3 extends over 15 amino acids. V was clipped by 2 bases and J by 3 bases; unmatched bases: 4. The CDR3 loop reads CASSLRTGEDTEAFF. The CDR3 DNA reads as TGTGCCAGCAGCTTACGGACAGGGGAGGACACTGAAGCTTTCTTT.

The chain employs TRBV27 and TRBJ1-6, with a weak D call TRBD1 (6 bases). CDR3 length: 17 residues. V was shortened by 5 bases and J by 4 bases, with 18 bases between the two germline ends. CDR1 is MNHEY, CDR2 SMNVEV, per germline (reference sequence). The CDR3 DNA reads as TGTGCCAGCAGTCCAACAGGGACGGGTTTATATAATTCACCCCTCCACTTT. It encodes CASSPTGTGLYNSPLHF.

This chain joins TRBV6-6 and TRBJ1-3, with D uncertain. V shed 2 bases and J shed 1 base, with 12 bases lying between them. CDR3 length: 16 amino acids. Germline V gene data show CDR1 as MNHNY and CDR2 as SVGAGI (reference sequence). CDR3 sequence: CASSYEGRASGNTIYF. As DNA, the CDR3 is TGTGCCAGCAGTTACGAGGGTAGAGCATCTGGAAACACCATATATTTT.

The V and J genes are TRBV28 and TRBJ2-1, with 9 positions matching TRBD2. The CDR3 is 15 residues long. V was pared by 2 bases and J by 5 bases, with 4 bases of the junction left unmatched. CDR1 is MDHEN and CDR2 is SYDVKM in the germline V gene. The CDR3 protein is CASSLVTSGHNEQFF. In nucleotides, the CDR3 is TGTGCCAGCAGTTTAGTGACTAGCGGACACAATGAGCAGTTCTTC.

The chain recombines TRBV19 with TRBJ1-5; 8 nucleotides agree with TRBD1. Germline V CDR1 and CDR2: LNHDA, SQIVND (reference sequence). The CDR3 sequence is 13 residues long. V lost 6 bases to trimming and J lost 5 bases; unmatched junction nucleotides: 3. CDR3 sequence: CASRDRGYQPQHF. The CDR3 coding sequence is TGTGCCAGTAGAGACAGGGGCTATCAGCCCCAGCATTTT.

In DNA form, the CDR3 reads TGTGCCAGCAGCCCCGACAAGGTGTATGGCTACACCTTC. Protein product: CASSPDKVYGYTF. The J gene is TRBJ1-2, the V gene TRBV6-5; no reliable D call. Germline CDR1 is MNHEY and CDR2 is SVGAGI. CDR3 length: 13 amino acids. V was pared by 6 bases and J by 5 bases, with 13 bases between.

The chain combines TRBV19 with TRBJ2-3, with 8 nucleotides matching TRBD1. Germline assignment: CDR1 LNHDA and CDR2 SQIVND (reference sequence). The CDR3 sequence is 16 residues long. Trimming took 5 bases from V and 5 from J; bases not matched to a gene: 12. CDR3: CASSDTGGGNRDTQYF. For the CDR3, the DNA is TGTGCCAGTAGTGACACAGGGGGTGGAAACAGAGATACGCAGTATTTT.

V and J are TRBV7-9 and TRBJ2-7, with TRBD1 identical over 8 bases. V was pared by 4 bases and J by 5 bases, with 7 bases of the junction left unmatched. CDR1 is SEHNR, CDR2 FQNEAQ, per germline (reference sequence). This CDR3 is built from 14 residues. The CDR3 bases are TGTGCCAGCAGCTCAACCGGGACAGGCAACGAGCAGTACTTC. Encoded protein: CASSSTGTGNEQYF.

The rearrangement links TRBV7-2 to TRBJ2-3, with 10 bases that match TRBD2. The CDR3 totals 16 residues. Looked up from germline, CDR1 is SGHTA and CDR2 is FQGNSA. V lost 3 bases and J lost 2; bases outside the gene matches: 5. As DNA, the CDR3 is TGTGCCAGCAGCTTGGGACTAGCGCGACTCACAGATACGCAGTATTTT. Its protein product is CASSLGLARLTDTQYF.

This chain links TRBV2 with TRBJ1-5; possible D gene TRBD1, 6 bases. Germline V gene sequence: CDR1 SNHLY, CDR2 FYNNEI. This CDR3 is 14 amino acids long. The V gene lost 3 bases and the J gene lost 7 bases, with 13 bases spanning the gap. CDR3 in amino acids: CASSDVRGRQPQHF. The CDR3 DNA reads as TGTGCCAGCAGTGATGTCAGGGGACGGCAGCCCCAGCATTTT.

This clone appeared a few times. The V call is TRBV5-1, the J call TRBJ2-5; 8 nucleotides line up with TRBD1. From germline, CDR1 is SGHRS and CDR2 YFSETQ. J was trimmed by 6 bases and V by 5 bases; bases with no gene match: 9. This CDR3 spans 14 amino acids. CDR3 nucleotides: TGCGCCAGCAGTAACACGCAGGGGGCGAAGACCCAGTACTTC. This translates into CASSNTQGAKTQYF.

The V gene is TRBV19, the J gene TRBJ1-2; 9 bases are a match to TRBD1. This CDR3 contains 14 residues. Germline values: CDR1 LNHDA, CDR2 SQIVND (reference sequence). V shed 3 bases, J shed 2 bases, and the junction held 1 base outside the gene matches. This chain's CDR3 is CASSMGTGNYGYTF. CDR3 DNA: TGTGCCAGTAGTATGGGGACAGGGAACTATGGCTACACCTTC.

The V call is TRBV23-1, the J call TRBJ2-7; D is uncertain. TRBV23-1 counts as an open reading frame of uncertain function. CDR3 length: 12 amino acids. The V and J ends lost 2 bases and 6 bases respectively, with 8 bases between them. CDR3 amino acids: CASSQGESEQYF. The CDR3 DNA reads as TGCGCCAGCAGTCAAGGAGAAAGCGAGCAGTACTTC.

The J gene is TRBJ2-3, the V gene TRBV4-3, with 11 bases identical to TRBD2. J lost 1 base, V lost 0 bases, and 6 bases had no gene match. This CDR3 has 18 amino acids. Germline-derived CDR1 and CDR2 are LGHNA and YSLEER. Here the CDR3 DNA reads TGCGCCAGCAGCCAAGACCTAGCGGGGGGCCGGGGCACAGATACGCAGTATTTT. Protein product: CASSQDLAGGRGTDTQYF.